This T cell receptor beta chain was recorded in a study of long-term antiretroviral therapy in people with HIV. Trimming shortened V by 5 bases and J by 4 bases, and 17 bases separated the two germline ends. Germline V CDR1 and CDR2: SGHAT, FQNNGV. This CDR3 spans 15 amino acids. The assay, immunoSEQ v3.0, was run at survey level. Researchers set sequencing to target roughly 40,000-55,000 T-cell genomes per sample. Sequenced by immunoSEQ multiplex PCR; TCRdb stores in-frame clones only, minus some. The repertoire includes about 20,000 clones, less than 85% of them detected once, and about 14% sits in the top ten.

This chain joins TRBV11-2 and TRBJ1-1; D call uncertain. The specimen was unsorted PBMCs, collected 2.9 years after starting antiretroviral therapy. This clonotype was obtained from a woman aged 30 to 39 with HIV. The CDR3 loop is CASSPVNGRGTEAFF. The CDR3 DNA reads TGTGCCAGCAGCCCAGTGAACGGGCGAGGCACTGAAGCTTTCTTT. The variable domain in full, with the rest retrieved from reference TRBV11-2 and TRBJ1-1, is EAGVAQSPRYKIIEKRQSVAFWCNPISGHATLYWYQQILGQGPKLLIQFQNNGVVDDSQLPKDRFSAERLKGVDSTLKIQPAKLEDSAVYLCASSPVNGRGTEAFFGQGTRLTVV.